This T cell receptor (beta chain) was identified during a study of molecular identifiers for immune sequencing clone quantification. Across the study: RNA from about 20,000 or 100,000 naive CD8 cells was split five ways in replicates, with four sequenced.

Worth noting for this clonotype: Its matching antigen is unknown. An end of the junction differs from the germline gene, which may be a read error.

TCRdb recomputed calls from the PCR reads with MiXCR, one row per CDR3 protein. The repertoire consists of about 500,000 distinct CDR3 sequences, with 20% to 25% occurring once and the leading ten covering roughly 0.81%. Study-wide results and caveats: In CMV-specific effectors, clones above 20 copies held over 99% of molecules; naive, under 1%.

Sequencing input: naive CD8+ T cells from blood, with Jurkat cell RNA spiked in. Indicated subset: FACS-sorted CD8+CD4-CCR7+CD45RA+ naive T cells. This clonotype was obtained from a human donor in good health. Some libraries in this study had Jurkat cell RNA spiked in.

This CDR3 is CASSHPGAYQETQHF. The CDR3 coding sequence is TGTGCCAGCAGCCACCCTGGGGCATACCAAGAGACCCAGCACTTC. The chain couples TRBV3-1 to TRBJ2-5; maybe TRBD1 (5 bases). Germline CDR1 is LGHDT and CDR2 is YNNKEL (reference sequence). The CDR3 runs 15 residues.